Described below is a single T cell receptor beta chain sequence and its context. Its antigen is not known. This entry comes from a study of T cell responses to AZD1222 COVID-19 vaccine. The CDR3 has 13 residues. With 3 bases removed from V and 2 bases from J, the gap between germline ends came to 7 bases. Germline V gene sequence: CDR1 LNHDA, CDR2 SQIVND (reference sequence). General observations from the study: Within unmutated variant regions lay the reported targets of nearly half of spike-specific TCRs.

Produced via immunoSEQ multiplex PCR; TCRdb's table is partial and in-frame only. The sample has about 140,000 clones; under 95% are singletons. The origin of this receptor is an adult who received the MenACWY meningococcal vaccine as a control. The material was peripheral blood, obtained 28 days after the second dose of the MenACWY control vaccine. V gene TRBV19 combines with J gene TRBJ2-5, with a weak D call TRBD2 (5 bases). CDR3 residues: CASSMRDQETQYF. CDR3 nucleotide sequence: TGTGCCAGTAGTATGAGGGATCAAGAGACCCAGTACTTC.